This TCR beta chain was sequenced for a study of blood T cells in healthy people across ages. Healthy individuals of Caucasian origin from Russia, aged roughly 6 to 95, served as donors. Samples each yielded at least 5 micrograms of total RNA. Broader study findings: A greater number of naive CD4+ cells and higher diversity distinguished long-lived donors from aged donors.

Trimming stripped 7 bases from V and 5 bases from J, with 19 bases between. The CDR3 consists of 14 residues. Germline V gene lookup returns CDR1 SGHRS and CDR2 YFSETQ. Then a second PCR, running roughly 7 to 11 cycles, was carried out with a sample-barcoded 5' primer and a J-beta primer mix. The study obtained at least 2.5 million CDR3-containing paired-end reads from every sample. TCRdb reprocessed the 5' RACE reads with MiXCR, giving one entry per CDR3 protein. The sample lists 1.5 million to 2 million distinct CDR3 sequences; roughly 28% were seen once. As to this clonotype: Its antigen is as yet unknown. Since a much larger clone is just one base distant, this may be a read error.

Sequenced: blood. The sequence was obtained from a woman aged 25 to 39 in good health. The rearrangement links TRBV5-1 to TRBJ2-7; D not certain. CDR3 region: CASERTGDINEQYF. Written as DNA, the CDR3 is TGCGCCAGCGAGCGAACTGGGGATATTAACGAGCAGTACTTC.